This T cell receptor (beta chain) was sequenced in a study of metastatic and nonmetastatic thyroid tumors. This clone was counted only a few times. Per the original data handling: Researchers built a distant-metastasis classifier for papillary thyroid cancer that drew on CDR3 differences across clinicopathological groups. With MiXCR, TCRdb reprocessed the PCR reads. These V and J calls are TCRdb output, not the study's own analysis. This table has 4,500 to 5,500 clones, roughly 27% appearing once. No treatment of any kind had been given to any patient before thyroid surgery. The sample consisted of adjacent normal tissue. This receptor was obtained from a female donor with papillary thyroid cancer or a benign thyroid nodule (not recorded which). Some clones in this sample may be carry-over from other donors' samples.

The CDR3 protein is CASSFMDGYTF. In DNA, the CDR3 is TGTGCCAGCAGTTTTATGGATGGCTACACCTTC. The genes are TRBV28 and TRBJ1-2; the D is unclear. This CDR3 comprises 11 residues. In germline, CDR1 is MDHEN, CDR2 SYDVKM. V was cut by 3 bases and J by 6 bases, with 5 bases left in between.